The 10 T cell receptor beta chains below were found in one sample sequenced in a study of T cell responses to AZD1222 COVID-19 vaccine. This table comes from immunoSEQ multiplex PCR, and its TCRdb copy is limited to in-frame clones, with some not included. The repertoire holds roughly 80,000 clones, with approximately 88% as singletons. The source was peripheral blood, collected on day 0 of MenACWY control vaccination. These receptors were taken from an adult in good health.

The chain has TRBV19 and TRBJ2-1; possibly TRBD1 or TRBD2 for D (8 bases each). Between the trimmed V and J ends, which lost 6 bases and 8 bases, there was a span of 26 bases. The CDR3 spans 17 residues. The germline CDR1 and CDR2 sequences are LNHDA and SQIVND (reference sequence). Here the CDR3 DNA reads TGTGCCAGTAGCAGACAGGGGCGGACTAGCCTTTCCTATGAGCAGTTCTTC. Encoded protein: CASSRQGRTSLSYEQFF.

The CDR3 region is CASSLYSRTGEAFF. In DNA form, the CDR3 reads TGTGCCAGCAGTTTATATTCTCGGACAGGGGAAGCTTTCTTT. The rearrangement links TRBV27 to TRBJ1-1, with 8 bases lining up with TRBD1. J gave up 8 bases and V 1 base, and 6 bases lay outside the gene matches. Per the germline V gene, CDR1 is MNHEY and CDR2 is SMNVEV (reference sequence). The CDR3 is made up of 14 amino acids.

This chain joins TRBV7-7 and TRBJ2-6, with 8 bases fitting TRBD1. In germline, CDR1 is SSHAT, CDR2 FNYEAQ (reference sequence). The CDR3 has 18 amino acids. The J segment lost 0 bases and the V segment lost 3 bases, leaving 7 bases of the junction unmatched. The CDR3 is CASSLGQGAGSGANVLTF. The CDR3 DNA sequence: TGTGCCAGCAGCTTGGGTCAGGGGGCGGGCTCTGGGGCCAACGTCCTGACTTTC.

This chain links TRBV27 with TRBJ1-2; a possible D gene is TRBD1 (5 bases). CDR3 size: 13 residues. Germline V gives CDR1 MNHEY, CDR2 SMNVEV (reference sequence). V lost 8 bases and J 6 bases, leaving 16 bases between the germline ends. The CDR3 region is CASSRGGHNGYTF. In DNA, the CDR3 is TGTGCCAGCTCAAGGGGTGGGCACAATGGCTACACCTTC.

The V gene is TRBV7-2, the J gene TRBJ2-2; 9 bases are a match to TRBD2. Germline V gene sequence: CDR1 SGHTA, CDR2 FQGNSA. V lost 3 bases, J lost 4 bases, and 3 bases stayed unmatched. The CDR3 sequence is 15 residues long. CDR3 sequence reads: CASSFIAGVTGELFF. For the CDR3, the DNA is TGTGCCAGCAGCTTTATAGCGGGAGTCACCGGGGAGCTGTTTTTT.

This chain joins TRBV18 and TRBJ1-3, with D possibly being TRBD1 (6 bases). Trimming cost V 4 bases and J 0 bases, with 13 bases left between them. This CDR3 has 16 residues. The germline V gene encodes CDR1 KGHSH and CDR2 LQKENI. Here the CDR3 reads CASSLRQESSGNTIYF. The CDR3 DNA sequence: TGTGCCAGCTCACTCCGACAGGAGAGCTCTGGAAACACCATATATTTT.

V usage is TRBV19 and J usage is TRBJ2-7, with a tentative D call TRBD2 (5 bases). Trimming removed 0 bases at V and 3 bases at J, with 12 bases between. Germline loops: CDR1 LNHDA, CDR2 SQIVND (reference sequence). This CDR3 comprises 15 residues. Here the CDR3 DNA reads TGTGCCAGTAGTATAGACCAGAATGGAGGCTACGAGCAGTACTTC. Protein product: CASSIDQNGGYEQYF.

The chain recombines TRBV7-9 with TRBJ1-1; 8 nucleotides align to TRBD1. The junction had 8 bases not matched to a gene; V was cut back by 5 bases and J by 0 bases. This CDR3 is 16 amino acids long. Germline V gene lookup returns CDR1 SEHNR and CDR2 FQNEAQ (reference sequence). The CDR3 region is CASSLWTGSMNTEAFF. CDR3 in DNA: TGTGCCAGCAGCCTGTGGACAGGGAGTATGAACACTGAAGCTTTCTTT.

This chain connects TRBV19 to TRBJ2-5; possibly TRBD2 for D (6 bases). CDR1 LNHDA and CDR2 SQIVND come from the germline V gene (reference sequence). Between the trimmed V and J ends, which lost 4 bases and 1 base, there was a span of 10 bases. The CDR3 extends over 14 amino acids. The CDR3 is CASSTGGSQETQYF. CDR3 in DNA: TGTGCCAGTAGTACTGGAGGGAGCCAAGAGACCCAGTACTTC.

The CDR3 here is CASSYPLGSSSYEQYF. CDR3 nucleotides: TGTGCCAGCAGTTATCCCCTCGGGAGTAGCTCCTACGAGCAGTACTTC. V gene TRBV6-5 combines with J gene TRBJ2-7, with D perhaps TRBD2 (6 bases). Trimming removed 3 bases at V and 0 bases at J, with 15 bases between. Per germline, CDR1 MNHEY and CDR2 SVGAGI. The CDR3 loop spans 16 amino acids.